The 6 T cell receptor beta chains presented below share a single source sample, sequenced in a study of blood T cells in healthy people across ages. A second roughly 7 to 11 cycle PCR used barcoded and J-beta primers. TCRdb re-called the 5' RACE reads with MiXCR, one entry per CDR3 protein. The sample gives over a million distinct CDR3 sequences, 42% of which show up once; approximately 7.9% is in the top ten. The sample taken for sequencing was blood. The source of these receptors is a woman between 18 and 29 years old in good health.

This clonotype has just a few counts. The chain carries TRBV6-5 and TRBJ1-4, with 9 bases lining up with TRBD1. The CDR3 spans 16 residues. Germline CDR1 reads MNHEY; CDR2 reads SVGAGI. Unmatched junction bases numbered 10, after V lost 5 bases and J lost 6 bases. The CDR3 here is CASSPGQGTQYEKLFF. Here the CDR3 DNA reads TGTGCCAGCAGTCCCGGACAGGGGACGCAGTATGAAAAACTGTTTTTT.

This clonotype was seen a few times. This chain uses TRBV11-2 with TRBJ2-4; D is undetermined. The germline gives CDR1 SGHAT, CDR2 FQNNGV. Trimming shortened V by 5 bases and J by 9 bases, and 14 bases separated the two germline ends. The CDR3 covers 13 residues. The CDR3 here is CASSTQGPAIQYF. The DNA of the CDR3 is TGTGCCAGCAGCACGCAAGGACCAGCCATTCAGTACTTC.

The CDR3 protein is CASTGRTEAFF. Here the CDR3 DNA reads TGCGCCAGCACGGGGAGGACTGAAGCTTTCTTT. The gene calls are TRBV10-2 and TRBJ1-1, with no clear D. This CDR3 has 11 amino acids. From germline, CDR1 is WSHSY and CDR2 SAAADI. Between the trimmed V and J ends, which lost 7 bases and 5 bases, there was a span of 8 bases.

In regard to this clonotype: At one end the junction does not follow the germline gene, possibly because of a read error. The rearrangement joins TRBV12-3 or TRBV12-4 to TRBJ2-7; TRBD2 agrees at 10 bases. The CDR3 covers 15 residues. CDR3 nucleotides: TGTGTCAGCAGTTTGAGCGGGAGGGCCGGGCTCGAGCAGTACTTC. This codes for CVSSLSGRAGLEQYF.

This clonotype showed up just a few times. This rearrangement joins TRBV7-9 to TRBJ2-1; 7 nucleotides agree with TRBD1. This CDR3 region has 15 residues. The V gene's germline CDR1 is SEHNR and CDR2 FQNEAQ (reference sequence). V gave up 4 bases and J gave up 5 bases; unmatched junction bases: 8. The CDR3 spells CASSSKGGPNNEQFF. CDR3 bases: TGTGCCAGCAGCTCGAAAGGGGGCCCGAACAATGAGCAGTTCTTC.

The V call is TRBV5-5, the J call TRBJ2-4; no clear D gene. CDR3 length equals 15 residues. Looked up from germline, CDR1 is SGHKS and CDR2 is YYEKEE (reference sequence). V lost 0 bases and J 1 base, leaving 8 bases between the germline ends. Here the CDR3 reads CASSLANLAKNIQYF. In DNA, the CDR3 is TGTGCCAGCAGCTTGGCCAATCTTGCCAAAAACATTCAGTACTTC.